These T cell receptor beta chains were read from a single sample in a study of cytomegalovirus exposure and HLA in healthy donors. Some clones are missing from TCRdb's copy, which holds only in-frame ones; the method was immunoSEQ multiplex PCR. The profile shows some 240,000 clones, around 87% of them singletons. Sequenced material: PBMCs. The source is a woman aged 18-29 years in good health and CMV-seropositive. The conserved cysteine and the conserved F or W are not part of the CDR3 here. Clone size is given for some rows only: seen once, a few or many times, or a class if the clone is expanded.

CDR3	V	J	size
ASSTSPPGLAGGPYWF	TRBV5-1	TRBJ2-1	.
ASRATAGAYEQY	TRBV2	TRBJ2-7	.
ASSEWVAGDTDTQY	TRBV6-1	TRBJ2-3	.
ASSAGASYSGFYEQY	TRBV6-1	TRBJ2-7	once
ASSARQQHNEQF	TRBV5-1	TRBJ2-1	once
ASSLGQGGNTEAF	TRBV5-4	TRBJ1-1	.
ASSLRTGGARYEQY	TRBV11-2	TRBJ2-7	once
ASSTRLAGIINEQF	TRBV4-1	TRBJ2-1	.
ASSGHRVEAF	TRBV6-4	TRBJ1-1	.
ASSPYYRGGTPGNTIY	TRBV5-1	TRBJ1-3	once
ASSLGWTGGTDTQY	TRBV13	TRBJ2-3	once
ASSLGQGPANEQY	TRBV9	TRBJ2-7	once
ASPGSVGIAF	TRBV11-2	TRBJ1-1	few
ASSLEQVPADEQF	TRBV5-5	TRBJ2-1	.
ASSSGQGGLTSYEQY	TRBV28	TRBJ2-7	.
ASSVGEETQY	TRBV9	TRBJ2-5	.
ASSSGGGPYEQY	TRBV5-1	TRBJ2-7	.
ASSSSRTSGDTGELF	TRBV7-9	TRBJ2-2	.
AWGHIDRVGEQY	TRBV30	TRBJ2-7	.
ASNGDRALMNTEAF	TRBV25-1	TRBJ1-1	once
ASSRDSYGYT	TRBV7-9	TRBJ1-2	.
ASSPVRENEQY	TRBV18	TRBJ2-7	.
ASSSRRMNTGELF	TRBV28	TRBJ2-2	.
ASSLMTGVNTGELF	TRBV5-1	TRBJ2-2	.
ASSTSGRFSHEQF	TRBV9	TRBJ2-1	.
ASSLDTGGTDTQY	TRBV5-4	TRBJ2-3	.
ASSVSTGGGNEQY	TRBV9	TRBJ2-7	.
ASSWDRGSTGELF	TRBV6-5	TRBJ2-2	once
ASDKGRTGDYEQY	TRBV2	TRBJ2-7	few
ASSVYRGQRSTDTQY	TRBV9	TRBJ2-3	.
ASSSAGGYNEQF	TRBV5-1	TRBJ2-1	few